This T cell receptor (beta chain) stems from a study of blood T cell repertoires in COVID-19. Trimming pared 7 bases from V and 3 bases from J, leaving 16 bases between. Germline V gene sequence: CDR1 MNHEY, CDR2 SVGAGI. The CDR3 runs 15 residues. The protocol was immunoSEQ multiplex PCR, while the TCRdb copy is restricted to in-frame clones and leaves out a portion. The table has under 130,000 clones, approximately 88% seen once. Material for sequencing was peripheral blood. V gene TRBV6-5 combines with J gene TRBJ1-5, with a tentative D call TRBD1 (6 bases). This sequence originates from a woman aged 60-75 years with acute or convalescent COVID-19. Here the CDR3 reads CASTEGSGANQPQHF. CDR3 nucleotides: TGTGCCAGCACCGAGGGGTCAGGGGCCAATCAGCCCCAGCATTTT.